The 28 T cell receptor beta chains below all came from one sample that was sequenced in a study of neurological immune-mediated disorders. TCRdb fed the 5' RACE reads into MiXCR, producing one record per CDR3 protein. The table has about 66,000 distinct CDR3 sequences, around 3% seen once. What was sequenced was PBMCs. These TCRs come from a middle-aged man with multiple sclerosis.

This clonotype was seen at least ten times. The chain couples TRBV29-1 to TRBJ2-4; D perhaps matches TRBD1 (6 bases). Germline-derived CDR1 and CDR2 are SQVTM and ANQGSEA. This CDR3 contains 15 residues. Trimming pared 4 bases from V and 5 bases from J, leaving 18 bases between. The CDR3 sequence: CSVVGHLMGQNIQYF. The CDR3 region has the DNA TGCAGCGTTGTGGGACACCTTATGGGGCAAAACATTCAGTACTTC.

By share of the sample, this clonotype is medium-sized. This chain's CDR3 is CASSLGSEYNEQFF. In DNA, the CDR3 is TGCGCCAGCAGCTTGGGTAGCGAGTACAATGAGCAGTTCTTC. The V and J genes are TRBV5-1 and TRBJ2-1; the D gene is possibly TRBD2 (5 bases). V lost 0 bases and J lost 4, with 8 bases in between. The CDR3 sequence is 14 residues long. Germline V gene lookup returns CDR1 SGHRS and CDR2 YFSETQ. Based on the CDR3 plus reference TRBV5-1 and TRBJ2-1, the full variable domain is KAGVTQTPRYLIKTRGQQVTLSCSPISGHRSVSWYQQTPGQGLQFLFEYFSETQRNKGNFPGRFSGRQFSNSRSEMNVSTLELGDSALYLCASSLGSEYNEQFFGPGTRLTVL.

CDR3 region: CASSSSISNQPQHF. CDR3 DNA sequence: TGTGCCAGCTCGTCTAGCATTAGCAATCAGCCCCAGCATTTT. The chain carries TRBV18 and TRBJ1-5; the D is unclear. V was pared by 6 bases and J by 0 bases, with 9 bases between. Germline loops: CDR1 KGHSH, CDR2 LQKENI. The CDR3 extends over 14 amino acids.

This clonotype was recorded at least ten times. This sequence joins TRBV12-3 or TRBV12-4 and TRBJ1-5; TRBD1 is a possible D gene (6 bases). V lost 3 bases to trimming and J lost 9 bases, with 12 bases between them. The CDR3 is 13 residues long. CDR3 sequence reads: CASSLAGAWPQHF. The CDR3 DNA is TGTGCCAGCAGTTTGGCAGGGGCATGGCCCCAGCATTTT.

In its sample, this clonotype was seen many times. The chain has TRBV7-8 and TRBJ2-1; D may be TRBD1 or TRBD2 (5 bases each). The germline V gene encodes CDR1 SGHVS and CDR2 FQNEAQ. The length of the CDR3 is 14 residues. V lost 0 bases, J lost 7 bases, and 10 bases lay in between. The CDR3 loop is CASSLAGALNEQFF. DNA for the CDR3: TGTGCCAGCAGCTTAGCCGGGGCCCTGAATGAGCAGTTCTTC.

The sample holds many counts of this clonotype. V is TRBV3-1 and J is TRBJ1-1; a possible D gene is TRBD1 (6 bases). CDR1 is LGHDT, CDR2 YNNKEL, per germline (reference sequence). The CDR3 has 14 residues. Trimming left V 4 bases short and J 1 base short, with 10 bases between. The CDR3 loop reads CASSLSDRNTEAFF. CDR3 DNA sequence: TGTGCCAGCAGCCTATCGGACAGGAACACTGAAGCTTTCTTT.

This clonotype was detected ten times or more. The rearrangement joins TRBV20-1 to TRBJ1-3; a possible D gene is TRBD1 (6 bases). V shed 0 bases and J shed 0 bases, with 12 bases lying between them. The CDR3 is 16 residues long. The germline V gene encodes CDR1 DFQATT and CDR2 SNEGSKA (reference sequence). The chain's CDR3 is CSARDGGRSSGNTIYF. The CDR3 DNA is TGCAGTGCTAGAGATGGGGGCAGGAGCTCTGGAAACACCATATATTTT.

This clonotype appeared many times. The J gene is TRBJ2-7, the V gene TRBV5-1; TRBD1 aligns across 9 bases. The germline V gene encodes CDR1 SGHRS and CDR2 YFSETQ. V dropped 0 bases and J dropped 3; count of bases not matched to a gene: 7. This CDR3 region has 16 residues. The DNA for the CDR3 is TGCGCCAGCAGCTTGGGTGGGACAGGGTCGTACTACGAGCAGTACTTC. Its protein product is CASSLGGTGSYYEQYF.

This clonotype was recorded at least ten times. The rearrangement joins TRBV7-9 to TRBJ2-3, with D hard to call. Germline CDR1 reads SEHNR; CDR2 reads FQNEAQ (reference sequence). Between the trimmed V and J ends, which lost 9 bases and 2 bases, there was a span of 21 bases. The CDR3 contains 16 residues. The CDR3 coding sequence is TGTGCCAGTCCGGGCCCGGCTATCTCCCACACAGATACGCAGTATTTT. Translation: CASPGPAISHTDTQYF.

This clonotype occurred many times. This sequence joins TRBV10-3 and TRBJ2-5, with a weak D call TRBD1 (6 bases). This CDR3 region has 16 residues. CDR1 and CDR2 from the germline V gene are ENHRY and SYGVKD. Trimming removed 1 base from V and 1 base from J, with 13 bases in between. The CDR3 spells CAISEFRGPTQETQYF. As DNA, the CDR3 is TGTGCCATCAGTGAGTTCAGGGGTCCGACCCAAGAGACCCAGTACTTC.

This clonotype has at least ten counts. The chain has TRBV3-1 and TRBJ2-7; D remains unclear. The V gene's germline CDR1 is LGHDT and CDR2 YNNKEL (reference sequence). The V end lost 0 bases, the J end lost 2 bases, and 8 bases lay between the germline ends. The CDR3 contains 14 residues. CDR3 nucleotides: TGTGCCAGCAGCCAAGATTACAGCACCTACGAGCAGTACTTC. This codes for CASSQDYSTYEQYF.

This clonotype was counted at least ten times. The V and J genes are TRBV11-2 and TRBJ2-7; possible D gene TRBD2, 6 bases. This CDR3 spans 15 amino acids. Trimming removed 0 bases from V and 0 bases from J, with 9 bases in between. Germline V lookup: CDR1 SGHAT, CDR2 FQNNGV. CDR3 region: CASSLDRGSSYEQYF. In DNA form, the CDR3 reads TGTGCCAGCAGCTTAGATCGGGGGAGCTCCTACGAGCAGTACTTC.

At least ten counts were recorded for this clonotype. This chain uses TRBV20-1 with TRBJ1-3; no clear D. Germline-derived CDR1 and CDR2 are DFQATT and SNEGSKA (reference sequence). Trimming took 0 bases from V and 0 from J, leaving 12 bases between them. The CDR3 is made up of 16 amino acids. The CDR3 is CSARDERQFSGNTIYF. The CDR3 DNA reads TGCAGTGCTAGAGATGAACGGCAGTTCTCTGGAAACACCATATATTTT.

The chain carries TRBV6-1 and TRBJ1-5; TRBD1 might be the D (5 bases). Per the germline V gene, CDR1 is MNHNS and CDR2 is SASEGT. V lost 7 bases, J lost 8 bases, and 21 bases lay in between. The CDR3 totals 15 residues. The CDR3 sequence is CASNSEWGRLKPQHF. The CDR3 nucleotides read TGTGCCAGCAACAGTGAATGGGGGAGGTTGAAGCCCCAGCATTTT.

This clonotype came up many times. The chain uses TRBV12-2 and TRBJ2-7; the table names TRBD1, a call not compared with the DNA. TRBV12-2 is termed a pseudogene. CDR3 length equals 18 residues. This chain's CDR3 is CASRPLRTKGGKNDEQYF. CDR3 nucleotides: TGTGCAAGTCGCCCCCTACGTACCAAAGGGGGGAAGAACGACGAGCAGTACTTC.

There are many counts of this clonotype. The chain's CDR3 is CASSEALRRDYTGELFF. The CDR3 DNA reads TGTGCCAGCAGTGAAGCGCTCAGGAGAGATTACACCGGGGAGCTGTTTTTT. The gene calls are TRBV6-1 and TRBJ2-2; D is uncertain. Trimming took 0 bases from V and 3 from J, leaving 14 bases between them. The CDR3 length is 17 residues. CDR1 is MNHNS and CDR2 is SASEGT in the germline V gene.

This clonotype was observed at least ten times. The CDR3 sequence: CASSFFGENFYGYTF. The DNA of the CDR3 is TGTGCCAGCAGCTTCTTCGGGGAGAACTTTTATGGCTACACCTTC. The J gene is TRBJ1-2, the V gene TRBV5-5, with D uncertain. V was pared by 2 bases and J by 5 bases, with 16 bases between. Germline V gene data show CDR1 as SGHKS and CDR2 as YYEKEE (reference sequence). CDR3 length equals 15 residues.

In this sample, this clonotype turned up many times. The chain recombines TRBV27 with TRBJ2-5; no clear D gene. Germline CDR1 MNHEY, CDR2 SMNVEV (reference sequence). V lost 2 bases, J lost 2 bases, and 18 bases lay in between. This CDR3 has 17 amino acids. The CDR3 loop is CASSLVSYRPSQETQYF. The CDR3 DNA is TGTGCCAGCAGTTTAGTTTCCTACAGACCATCTCAAGAGACCCAGTACTTC.

Many counts were recorded for this clonotype. This chain links TRBV5-6 with TRBJ1-3; D is unclear. The V end lost 4 bases, the J end lost 0 bases, and 8 bases lay between the germline ends. This CDR3 spans 14 amino acids. Germline V gene lookup returns CDR1 SGHDT and CDR2 YYEEEE. The CDR3 reads CASSHRVSGNTIYF. The CDR3 bases are TGTGCCAGCAGCCACCGGGTCTCTGGAAACACCATATATTTT.

Many counts were recorded for this clonotype. The gene calls are TRBV5-1 and TRBJ2-6; D is unclear. The CDR3 spans 17 residues. V was shortened by 0 bases and J by 1 base, with 11 bases between the two germline ends. CDR1 and CDR2 from the germline V gene are SGHRS and YFSETQ. The DNA for the CDR3 is TGCGCCAGCAGCTTGGGAGGTGCTGGGTCTGGGGCCAACGTCCTGACTTTC. This codes for CASSLGGAGSGANVLTF. The full variable domain, its missing parts supplied by reference TRBV5-1 and TRBJ2-6, is KAGVTQTPRYLIKTRGQQVTLSCSPISGHRSVSWYQQTPGQGLQFLFEYFSETQRNKGNFPGRFSGRQFSNSRSEMNVSTLELGDSALYLCASSLGGAGSGANVLTFGAGSRLTVL.

This clonotype has a count of ten or more. This sequence joins TRBV5-1 and TRBJ2-2; no firm D call. The CDR3 has 14 residues. V was shortened by 3 bases and J by 3 bases, with 9 bases between the two germline ends. Germline CDR1 SGHRS, CDR2 YFSETQ. The CDR3 DNA sequence: TGCGCCAGCAGCTGGACCTCGGACACCGGGGAGCTGTTTTTT. Residues: CASSWTSDTGELFF.

This clonotype occurred many times. The CDR3 bases are TGCGCCACCGGACTAGCGGGAGGAACGAACACCGGGGAGCTGTTTTTT. This encodes CATGLAGGTNTGELFF. The chain uses TRBV5-1 and TRBJ2-2; TRBD2 aligns across 14 bases. The germline gives CDR1 SGHRS, CDR2 YFSETQ. Unmatched junction bases numbered 4, after V lost 9 bases and J lost 0 bases. This CDR3 has 16 amino acids. Filled out from reference TRBV5-1 and TRBJ2-2, the complete variable domain reads KAGVTQTPRYLIKTRGQQVTLSCSPISGHRSVSWYQQTPGQGLQFLFEYFSETQRNKGNFPGRFSGRQFSNSRSEMNVSTLELGDSALYLCATGLAGGTNTGELFFGEGSRLTVL.

At least ten counts were recorded for this clonotype. The V call is TRBV20-1, the J call TRBJ2-2; a weak D match, TRBD2 (5 bases). The CDR3 consists of 13 residues. The V end was cut by 3 bases, the J end by 5 bases, with 10 bases between. Germline values: CDR1 DFQATT, CDR2 SNEGSKA (reference sequence). The chain's CDR3 is CSAREQRTGELFF. As DNA, the CDR3 is TGCAGTGCTAGGGAGCAGCGGACCGGGGAGCTGTTTTTT.

This clonotype was seen ten or more times. The rearrangement uses TRBV12-3 or TRBV12-4 and TRBJ2-5; 7 bases are a match to TRBD1. V shed 7 bases, J shed 7 bases, and the junction held 12 bases outside the gene matches. CDR3 length: 14 amino acids. CDR3 nucleotides: TGTGCCAGCACCACGGACAGGCCCAGGGGGACCCAGTACTTC. Residues: CASTTDRPRGTQYF.

The table lists this clonotype with many counts. The J gene is TRBJ2-7, the V gene TRBV20-1; the match to TRBD2 covers 9 bases. In germline, CDR1 is DFQATT, CDR2 SNEGSKA (reference sequence). The CDR3 extends over 15 amino acids. Trimming removed 4 bases from V and 7 bases from J; junction bases left unmatched: 14. This CDR3 is CSAINTRLADEEQYF. DNA of the CDR3: TGCAGTGCTATCAATACCCGACTAGCGGACGAAGAGCAGTACTTC.

This clonotype was detected ten times or more. This chain connects TRBV24-1 to TRBJ2-3; no clear D. V lost 7 bases and J lost 0, with 4 bases in between. CDR1 and CDR2 from the germline V gene are KGHDR and SFDVKD. The CDR3 extends over 12 amino acids. The CDR3 protein is CATRASTDTQYF. In DNA, the CDR3 is TGTGCCACCAGGGCTAGCACAGATACGCAGTATTTT.

This clonotype was detected many times. The chain links TRBV10-1 to TRBJ2-1, with a weak D call TRBD2 (5 bases). Germline CDR1 WNHNN, CDR2 SYGVQD (reference sequence). Trimming shortened V by 10 bases and J by 9 bases, and 19 bases separated the two germline ends. The CDR3 consists of 13 residues. The CDR3 DNA reads TGCGCCACCGCGCGGGTGCGGACGGGTGAGCAGTTCTTC. Translating it yields CATARVRTGEQFF.

This clonotype was seen ten or more times. The rearrangement joins TRBV2 to TRBJ1-1; no firm D call. Germline values: CDR1 SNHLY, CDR2 FYNNEI. The CDR3 sequence is 14 residues long. V was clipped by 5 bases and J by 4 bases, with 14 bases between them. The CDR3 DNA reads as TGTGCCAGCAGTCAAATTGACTCCGGCACTGAAGCTTTCTTT. It yields the protein CASSQIDSGTEAFF.